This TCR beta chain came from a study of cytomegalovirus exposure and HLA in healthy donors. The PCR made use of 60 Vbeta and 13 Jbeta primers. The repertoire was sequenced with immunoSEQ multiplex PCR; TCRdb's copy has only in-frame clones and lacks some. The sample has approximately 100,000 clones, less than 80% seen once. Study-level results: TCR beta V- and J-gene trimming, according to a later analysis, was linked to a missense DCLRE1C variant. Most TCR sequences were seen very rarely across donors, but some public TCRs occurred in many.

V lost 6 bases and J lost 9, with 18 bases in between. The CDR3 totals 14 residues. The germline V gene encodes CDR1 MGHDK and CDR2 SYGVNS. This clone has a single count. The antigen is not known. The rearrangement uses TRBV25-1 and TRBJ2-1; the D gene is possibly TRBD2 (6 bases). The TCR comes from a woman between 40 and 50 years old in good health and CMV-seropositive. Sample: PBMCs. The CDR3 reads CASRSPTGVGEQFF. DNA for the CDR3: TGTGCCAGCAGATCCCCTACGGGAGTCGGTGAGCAGTTCTTC.